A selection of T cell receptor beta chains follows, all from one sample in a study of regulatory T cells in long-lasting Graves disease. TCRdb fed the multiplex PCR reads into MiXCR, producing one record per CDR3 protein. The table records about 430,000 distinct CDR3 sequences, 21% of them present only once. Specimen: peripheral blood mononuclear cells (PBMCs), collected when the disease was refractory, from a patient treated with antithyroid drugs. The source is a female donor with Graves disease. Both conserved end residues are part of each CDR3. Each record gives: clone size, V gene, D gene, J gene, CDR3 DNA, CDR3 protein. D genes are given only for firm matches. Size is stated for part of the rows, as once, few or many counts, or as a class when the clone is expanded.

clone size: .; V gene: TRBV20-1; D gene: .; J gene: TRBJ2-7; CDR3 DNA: TGCAGTGCTAGTGTGGCGCCGGGTTTAGTTTGGGAGCAGTACTTC; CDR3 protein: CSASVAPGLVWEQYF
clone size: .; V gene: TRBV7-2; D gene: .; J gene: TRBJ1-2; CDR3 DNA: TGTGCCAGCAGCTTAGTTCGGGGTAACTATGGCTACGCCTTC; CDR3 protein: CASSLVRGNYGYAF
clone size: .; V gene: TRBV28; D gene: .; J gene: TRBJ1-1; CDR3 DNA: TGTGCCAGCAGTTTTCCCCCCTCTGAAGCTTTCTTT; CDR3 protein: CASSFPPSEAFF
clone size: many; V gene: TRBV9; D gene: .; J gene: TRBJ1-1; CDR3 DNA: TGTGCCAGCAGCGTAGGGGGTGAAGCTTTCTTT; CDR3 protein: CASSVGGEAFF
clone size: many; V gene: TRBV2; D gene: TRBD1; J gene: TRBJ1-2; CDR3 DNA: TGTGCCAGCAGGGACGGACAGGGCGGTGGCTATGGCTACACCTTC; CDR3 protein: CASRDGQGGGYGYTF
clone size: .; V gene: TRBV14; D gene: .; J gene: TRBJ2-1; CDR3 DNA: TGTGCCAGCAGCCAAGATTTGTCGGGACCCAATGAGCAGTTCTTC; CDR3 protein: CASSQDLSGPNEQFF
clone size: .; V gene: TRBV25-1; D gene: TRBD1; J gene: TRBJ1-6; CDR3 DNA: TGTGCCAGCAGAAATACCGGGACAGGCGGAAATTCACCCCTCCACTTT; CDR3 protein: CASRNTGTGGNSPLHF
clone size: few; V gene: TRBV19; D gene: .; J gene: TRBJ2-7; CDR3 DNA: TGTGCCAGTAGTATCAGTAAACCCTACGAGCAGTACTTC; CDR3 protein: CASSISKPYEQYF
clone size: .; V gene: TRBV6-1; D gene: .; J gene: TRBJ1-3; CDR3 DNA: TGTGCCAGCAGTGAAGCGACAGGCTCTGGAAACACCATATATTTT; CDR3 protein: CASSEATGSGNTIYF
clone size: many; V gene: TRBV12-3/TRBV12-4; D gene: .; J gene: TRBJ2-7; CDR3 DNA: TGTGCCAGCAGTTTAATGGGAGGGGGTGAGCAGTACTTC; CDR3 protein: CASSLMGGGEQYF
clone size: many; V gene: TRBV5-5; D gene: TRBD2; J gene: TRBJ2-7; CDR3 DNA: TGTGCCAGCAGCTTGAGGAGGGGACTAGCCTACGAGCAGTACTTC; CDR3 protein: CASSLRRGLAYEQYF
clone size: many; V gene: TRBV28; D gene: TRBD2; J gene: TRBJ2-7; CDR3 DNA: TGTGCCAGCAGTTACACTAGCGGGATTCTCAAGCAGTACTTC; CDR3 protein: CASSYTSGILKQYF
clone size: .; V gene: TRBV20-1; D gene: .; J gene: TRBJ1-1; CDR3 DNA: TGCAGTGCTAGAGATCGGAGTCGAGCCGACCCTGAAGCTTTCTTT; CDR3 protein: CSARDRSRADPEAFF
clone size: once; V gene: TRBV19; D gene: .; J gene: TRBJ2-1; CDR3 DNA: TGTGCCAGTAGATGGGGGAATGAGCAGTTCTTC; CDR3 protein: CASRWGNEQFF
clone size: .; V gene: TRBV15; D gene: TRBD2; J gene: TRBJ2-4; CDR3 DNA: TGTGCCACCAGCAGAGATCGGGGACTAGCGGGAGATCCCGCCAAAAACATTCAGTACTTC; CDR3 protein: CATSRDRGLAGDPAKNIQYF
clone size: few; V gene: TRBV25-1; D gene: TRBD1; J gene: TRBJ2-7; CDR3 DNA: TGTGCCAGCAGTAGACCGGGACAGGGCTCCTCCTACGAGCAGTACTTC; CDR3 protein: CASSRPGQGSSYEQYF
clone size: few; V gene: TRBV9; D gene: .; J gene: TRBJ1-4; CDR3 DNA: TGTGCCGGCAGCGTAGAGGGTGGGCGTGCTAATGAAAAACTGTTTTTT; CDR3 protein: CAGSVEGGRANEKLFF
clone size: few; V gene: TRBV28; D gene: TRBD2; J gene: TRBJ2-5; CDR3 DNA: TGTGCCAGCAGTCCGTGGGCTGGGGCAGGGTTTTACGCGGAGCGGGAGAAGGGCCAAGAGACCCAGTACTTC; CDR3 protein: CASSPWAGAGFYAEREKGQETQYF
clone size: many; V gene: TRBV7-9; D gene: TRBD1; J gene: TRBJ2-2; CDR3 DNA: TGTGCCAGCAGCTTAGGACAGGGCGTCAACACCGGGGAGCTGTTTTTT; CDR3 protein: CASSLGQGVNTGELFF
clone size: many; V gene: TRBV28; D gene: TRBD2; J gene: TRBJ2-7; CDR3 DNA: TGTGCCAGCAGTTCCCCCGGGACTAGCAGGTCCTACGAGCAGTACTTC; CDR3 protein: CASSSPGTSRSYEQYF
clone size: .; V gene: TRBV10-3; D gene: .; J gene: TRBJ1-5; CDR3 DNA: TGTGCCATCAGTGAAGAGAGCCAGGGGCTTCAGCCCCAGCATTTT; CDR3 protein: CAISEESQGLQPQHF
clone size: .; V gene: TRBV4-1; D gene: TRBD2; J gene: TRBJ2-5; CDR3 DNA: TGCGCCAGCAGCCAAGAACGATTGCTAGCGGGAGGGCGACAAGAGACCCAGTACTTC; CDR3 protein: CASSQERLLAGGRQETQYF
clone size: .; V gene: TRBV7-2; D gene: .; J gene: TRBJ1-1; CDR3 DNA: TGTGCCAGCAGCAACACAGGTCCGGCTTTCTTT; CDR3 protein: CASSNTGPAFF
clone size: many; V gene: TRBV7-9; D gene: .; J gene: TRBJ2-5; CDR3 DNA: TGTGCCAGCAGCTTAGCCGGAGAGACCCAGTACTTC; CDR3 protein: CASSLAGETQYF
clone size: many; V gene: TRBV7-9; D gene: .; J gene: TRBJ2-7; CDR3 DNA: TGTGCCAGCAGCTTAGTCTTAAACCCCTACGAGCAGTACTTC; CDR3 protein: CASSLVLNPYEQYF
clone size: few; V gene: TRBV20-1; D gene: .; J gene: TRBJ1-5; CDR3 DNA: TGCAGTGCCCGAAGGGGGAACCAGCCCCAGCATTTT; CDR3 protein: CSARRGNQPQHF
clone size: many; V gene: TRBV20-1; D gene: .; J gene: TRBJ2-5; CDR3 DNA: TGCAGTGCTCCCGCGTACTCAGAGACCCAGTACTTC; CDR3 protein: CSAPAYSETQYF
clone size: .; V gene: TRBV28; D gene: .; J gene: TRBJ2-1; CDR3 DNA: TGTGCCAGCCACCAATACAATGAGCAGTTCTTC; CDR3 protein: CASHQYNEQFF
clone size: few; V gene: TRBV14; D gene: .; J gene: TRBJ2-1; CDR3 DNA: TGTGCCAGCAGCCAAGGCACTGAGCAGTTCTTC; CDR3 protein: CASSQGTEQFF
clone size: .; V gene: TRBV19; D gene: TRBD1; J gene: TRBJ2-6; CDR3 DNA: TGTGCCAGTAACGGCAGGGGGCGAGTGGGGGCCAACGTCCTGACTTTC; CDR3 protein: CASNGRGRVGANVLTF
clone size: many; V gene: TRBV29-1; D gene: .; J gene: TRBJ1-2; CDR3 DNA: TGCAGCGTTGAAGCGACAGGCCCTCTTATCTATGGCTACACCTTC; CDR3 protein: CSVEATGPLIYGYTF
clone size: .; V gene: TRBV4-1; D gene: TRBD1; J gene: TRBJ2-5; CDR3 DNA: TGCGCCAGCAGCCGACAGGGAATTGGACAAGAGACCCAGTACTTC; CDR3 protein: CASSRQGIGQETQYF
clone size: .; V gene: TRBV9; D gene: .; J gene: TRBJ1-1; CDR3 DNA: TGTGCCAGCAGCCTCCGGGACGCCATACCGTTGAACACTGAAGCTTTCTTT; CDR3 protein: CASSLRDAIPLNTEAFF
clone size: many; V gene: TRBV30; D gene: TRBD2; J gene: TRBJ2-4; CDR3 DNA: TGTGCCTGGAGGATTAGCGGGAGGAGAAACATTCAGTACTTC; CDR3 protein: CAWRISGRRNIQYF
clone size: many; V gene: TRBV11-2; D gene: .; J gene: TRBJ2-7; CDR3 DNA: TGTGCCAGCAGCTTAGATAGCGGAAGCGAGCAGTACTTC; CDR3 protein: CASSLDSGSEQYF
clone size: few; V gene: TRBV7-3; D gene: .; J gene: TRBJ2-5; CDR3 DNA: TGTGCCAGCAGCGCCGGGACCGGGAGGACCCAGTACTTC; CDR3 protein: CASSAGTGRTQYF
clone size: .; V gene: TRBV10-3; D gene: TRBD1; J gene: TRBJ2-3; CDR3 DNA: TGTGCCATCAGGGCACAGGGGCGTTTCGGCACAGATACGCAGTATTTT; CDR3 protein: CAIRAQGRFGTDTQYF
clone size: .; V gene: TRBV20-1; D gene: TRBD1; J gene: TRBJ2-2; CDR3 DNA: TGCAGTGCGATCCGGGACAGGGATACCGGGGAGCTGTTTTTT; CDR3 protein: CSAIRDRDTGELFF
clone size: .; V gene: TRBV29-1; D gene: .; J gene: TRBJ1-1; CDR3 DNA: TGCAGCGTTGACGGACCCGGGGGCACTGAAGCTTTCTTT; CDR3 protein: CSVDGPGGTEAFF
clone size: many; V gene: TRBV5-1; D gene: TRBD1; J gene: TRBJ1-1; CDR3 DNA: TGCGCCAGCAGCTCCGGGGGACAGGGCGAAAACACTGAAGCTTTCTTT; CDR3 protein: CASSSGGQGENTEAFF